A selection of T cell receptor beta chains follows, all from one sample in a study of blood T cell repertoires in COVID-19. TCRdb's copy holds only in-frame clones and misses some; the assay was immunoSEQ multiplex PCR. The sample lists about 180,000 clones, approximately 88% occurring once. Sequencing input: peripheral blood. Receptor source: a woman aged 40 to 50 with COVID-19, enrolled during active disease. CDR3s include the opening cysteine and the closing phenylalanine or tryptophan. The D gene is left open where the match is weak. The size of a clone is reported for some rows only, either as once, few or many, or as a class for expanded clones.

cdr3_length: 14; clone_size: .; j_call: TRBJ1-6; v_call: TRBV10-1; d_call: .; cdr3_nt: TGCGCCAGCAGAGCCGGGAGCCTAAATTCACCCCTCCACTTT; cdr3_aa: CASRAGSLNSPLHF
cdr3_length: 15; clone_size: once; j_call: TRBJ2-7; v_call: TRBV18; d_call: TRBD1; cdr3_nt: TGTGCCAGCTCACCACCAACGGACAGGGCGTACGAGCAGTACTTC; cdr3_aa: CASSPPTDRAYEQYF
cdr3_length: 16; clone_size: once; j_call: TRBJ1-3; v_call: TRBV19; d_call: .; cdr3_nt: TGTGCCAGTAGTATCCGCCCGACGGGAGCTGGAAACACCATATATTTT; cdr3_aa: CASSIRPTGAGNTIYF
cdr3_length: 11; clone_size: .; j_call: TRBJ1-2; v_call: TRBV29-1; d_call: .; cdr3_nt: TGCAGCGTTGTTCTAAGAGCTGGCTACACCTTC; cdr3_aa: CSVVLRAGYTF
cdr3_length: 12; clone_size: .; j_call: TRBJ2-7; v_call: TRBV6-5; d_call: .; cdr3_nt: TGTGCCAGCAGCCTTAAGGAGGACGAGCAGTACTTC; cdr3_aa: CASSLKEDEQYF
cdr3_length: 13; clone_size: .; j_call: TRBJ2-1; v_call: TRBV7-3; d_call: TRBD1; cdr3_nt: TGTGCCAGCAGCTACGACAGGGGCAATGAGCAGTTCTTC; cdr3_aa: CASSYDRGNEQFF
cdr3_length: 17; clone_size: once; j_call: TRBJ2-5; v_call: TRBV3-1/TRBV3-2; d_call: .; cdr3_nt: TGTGCCAGCAGCCCAAGAGAGCCTGGACAGAAGAAAGAGACCCAGTACTTC; cdr3_aa: CASSPREPGQKKETQYF
cdr3_length: 14; clone_size: .; j_call: TRBJ1-4; v_call: TRBV28; d_call: TRBD1; cdr3_nt: TGTGCCAGCAGTCGGGACAGGCCGGATGAAAAACTGTTTTTT; cdr3_aa: CASSRDRPDEKLFF
cdr3_length: 13; clone_size: .; j_call: TRBJ2-7; v_call: TRBV6-5; d_call: TRBD1; cdr3_nt: TGTGCCAGCATTAAGGGGGCATCCTACGAGCAGTACTTC; cdr3_aa: CASIKGASYEQYF
cdr3_length: 16; clone_size: .; j_call: TRBJ1-5; v_call: TRBV6-4; d_call: .; cdr3_nt: TGTGCCAGCAGTGACTCGCCAGTTGATAGCAATCAGCCCCAGCATTTT; cdr3_aa: CASSDSPVDSNQPQHF
cdr3_length: 15; clone_size: .; j_call: TRBJ1-6; v_call: TRBV11-2; d_call: TRBD1; cdr3_nt: TGTGCCAGCAGCTCGTACAGGGGAAGGGAATCACCCCTCCACTTT; cdr3_aa: CASSSYRGRESPLHF
cdr3_length: 14; clone_size: .; j_call: TRBJ1-2; v_call: TRBV5-1; d_call: TRBD1; cdr3_nt: TGCGCCAGCAGCGTCGACAGGGGCGTCTACGGCTACACCTTC; cdr3_aa: CASSVDRGVYGYTF
cdr3_length: 12; clone_size: .; j_call: TRBJ2-5; v_call: TRBV7-9; d_call: .; cdr3_nt: TGTGCCAGCAGCTTAGGGGCTGAGACCCAGTACTTC; cdr3_aa: CASSLGAETQYF
cdr3_length: 13; clone_size: .; j_call: TRBJ2-7; v_call: TRBV10-1; d_call: TRBD2; cdr3_nt: TGCGCCACCGCGGGGGGAAGCTCCTACGAGCAGTACTTC; cdr3_aa: CATAGGSSYEQYF
cdr3_length: 17; clone_size: .; j_call: TRBJ2-1; v_call: TRBV4-2; d_call: .; cdr3_nt: TGTGCCAGCAGCCAAGATGGACAAGCGGGCTCCTACAATGAGCAGTTCTTC; cdr3_aa: CASSQDGQAGSYNEQFF
cdr3_length: 15; clone_size: .; j_call: TRBJ2-7; v_call: TRBV28; d_call: .; cdr3_nt: TGTGCCAGCAGTCCTTCTGGGGCGGTTAACTACGAGCAGTACTTC; cdr3_aa: CASSPSGAVNYEQYF
cdr3_length: 15; clone_size: many; j_call: TRBJ1-3; v_call: TRBV7-6; d_call: .; cdr3_nt: TGTGCCAGCAGCTTAGACACCAGCTCTGGAAACACCATATATTTT; cdr3_aa: CASSLDTSSGNTIYF